This record concerns one T cell receptor beta chain sequence. Its antigen remains undetermined. No base qualities exist here, and no much larger clone lies one base off it. The germline V gene (reference sequence) yields SGHNT for CDR1 and YYREEE for CDR2. The CDR3, cysteine through phenylalanine, is 16 amino acids long. Just the 48-base CDR3 DNA is kept, in frame starting at base 1. From V the trimming removes 4 bases and from J it removes 2 bases, while the gene matches leave 6 bases of the junction unaccounted for. The sample originates from a study of blood T cell repertoires in COVID-19 (dated by TCRdb to about 2020). With respect to the entire study: Samples covering the acute and convalescent phases of COVID-19 were provided by collaborators in the United States, Italy and Spain. The material from the prospective study consisted of cDNA or gDNA derived from T cells, B-cell-depleted T cells, or PBMCs. The samples were drawn from two sources: the first 160 participants of the ongoing ImmuneRACE study, and some 1,300 subjects contributed by 6 global collaborators. Sample metadata almost always included a de-identified subject ID, COVID-19 status, age in years and sex. The dataset comprised deeply sampled blood TCRbeta repertoires from subjects exposed to, actively infected with, or recovered from COVID-19. Where available, HLA class I and class II types were obtained from metadata supplied by the sample provider rather than from assay-based typing. A freely available public database, intended as a resource for researchers studying the immune response to SARS-CoV-2, is where the repertoires were released.

In Seattle, one collaborating source enrolled patients while the infection was active and tracked those patients longitudinally over the course of disease. The collaborating institutions used their own protocols to collect whole blood in K2EDTA tubes. For TCRbeta analysis, collaborator samples were shipped as frozen whole blood, as isolated PBMCs, or as DNA extracted from either sample type. TCRbeta CDR3 regions were amplified from genomic DNA using the immunoSEQ Assay, a bias-controlled multiplex PCR. On the authors' methods: Within the assay, amplification of reference gene primers was used to estimate how many nucleated cells each sample contained. To quantify the absolute abundance of each unique TCRbeta CDR3 rearrangement, sequence reads were collapsed and filtered. For each sample, productive Simpson clonality was calculated as the square root of Simpson's diversity index over productive rearrangements. TCRdb provides this immuneACCESS table in a form limited to in-frame rearrangements. Some clones are lacking; in checked studies, under half of them reflect an unresolved V gene, and why the rest are absent is not known. That table furnishes V, J and clone size, whereas the DNA furnished D and trimming. For this sample there are fewer than 200,000 clones; roughly 85% appear just once. The top ten clonotypes cover approximately 5.4% of the sample.

Broad study findings and their caveats: How much clinical and demographic metadata was included differed by source and by participant, and the metadata was provided uncurated.

The rearranged segments are TRBV5-4 and TRBJ2-3, and TRBD2 aligns with 11 junction nucleotides. The TCR was taken from a woman in her forties or fifties with COVID-19, enrolled during active disease. The material sequenced was peripheral blood. Read as DNA, the sequence is TGTGCCAGCAGCAATATAGCGGGGGGGAACACAGATACGCAGTATTTT. This sequence encodes CASSNIAGGNTDTQYF.